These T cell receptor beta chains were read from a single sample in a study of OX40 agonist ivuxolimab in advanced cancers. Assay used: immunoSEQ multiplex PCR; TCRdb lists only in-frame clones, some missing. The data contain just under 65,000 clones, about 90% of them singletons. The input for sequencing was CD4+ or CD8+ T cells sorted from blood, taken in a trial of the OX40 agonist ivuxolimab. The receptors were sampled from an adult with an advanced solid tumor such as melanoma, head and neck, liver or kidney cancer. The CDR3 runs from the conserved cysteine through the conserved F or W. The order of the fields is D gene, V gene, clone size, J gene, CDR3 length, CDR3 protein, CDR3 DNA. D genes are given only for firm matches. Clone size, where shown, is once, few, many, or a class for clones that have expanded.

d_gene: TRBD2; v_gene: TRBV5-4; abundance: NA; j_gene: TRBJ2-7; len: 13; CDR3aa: CASTLAGLSEQYF; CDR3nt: TGTGCCAGCACCTTAGCGGGATTGTCGGAGCAGTACTTC
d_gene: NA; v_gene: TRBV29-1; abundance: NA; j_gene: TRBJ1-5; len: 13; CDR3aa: CSVRERAGQPQHF; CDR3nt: TGCAGCGTCAGGGAGCGGGCAGGTCAGCCCCAGCATTTT
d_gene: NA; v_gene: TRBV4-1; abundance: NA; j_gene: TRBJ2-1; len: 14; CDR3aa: CASSQDWTYNEQFF; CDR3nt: TGCGCCAGCAGCCAAGACTGGACCTACAATGAGCAGTTCTTC
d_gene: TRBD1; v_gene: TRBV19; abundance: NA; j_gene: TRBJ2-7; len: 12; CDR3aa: CASADRGWEQYF; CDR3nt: TGTGCCAGCGCGGACAGGGGTTGGGAGCAGTACTTC
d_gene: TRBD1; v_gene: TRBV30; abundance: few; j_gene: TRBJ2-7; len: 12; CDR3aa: CAWTRTGGEQYF; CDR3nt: TGTGCCTGGACCAGGACAGGGGGCGAGCAGTACTTC
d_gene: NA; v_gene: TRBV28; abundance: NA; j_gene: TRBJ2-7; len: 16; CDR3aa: CASSYVGEGVSYEQYF; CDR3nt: TGTGCCAGCAGTTACGTCGGGGAAGGGGTCTCCTACGAGCAGTACTTC
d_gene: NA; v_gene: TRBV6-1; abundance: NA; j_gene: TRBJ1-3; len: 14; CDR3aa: CASSEALPGNTIYF; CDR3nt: TGTGCCAGCAGTGAAGCACTCCCTGGAAACACCATATATTTT
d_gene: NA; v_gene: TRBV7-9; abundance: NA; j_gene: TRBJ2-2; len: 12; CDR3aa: CASSFGDGELFF; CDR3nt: TGTGCCAGCAGCTTTGGAGACGGGGAGCTGTTTTTT
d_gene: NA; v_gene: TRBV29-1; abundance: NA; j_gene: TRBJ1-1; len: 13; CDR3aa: CSVEEGANTEAFF; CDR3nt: TGCAGCGTTGAAGAGGGAGCAAACACTGAAGCTTTCTTT
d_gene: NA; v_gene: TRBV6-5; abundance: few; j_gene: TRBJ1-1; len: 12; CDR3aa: CASREGVTEAFF; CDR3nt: TGTGCCAGCAGGGAAGGGGTGACTGAAGCTTTCTTT
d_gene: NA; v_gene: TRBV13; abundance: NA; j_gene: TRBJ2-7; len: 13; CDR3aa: CASSLRVAYEQYF; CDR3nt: TGTGCCAGCAGCTTAAGAGTAGCCTACGAGCAGTACTTC
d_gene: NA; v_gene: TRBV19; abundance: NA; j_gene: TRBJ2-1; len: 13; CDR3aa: CASSTDQNGEQFF; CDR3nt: TGTGCCAGTAGTACCGATCAGAATGGCGAGCAGTTCTTC
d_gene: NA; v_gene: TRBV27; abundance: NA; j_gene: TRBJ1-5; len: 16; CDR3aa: CASRSGGPPVDQPQHF; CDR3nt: TGTGCCAGCAGGTCCGGGGGTCCCCCAGTGGATCAGCCCCAGCATTTT
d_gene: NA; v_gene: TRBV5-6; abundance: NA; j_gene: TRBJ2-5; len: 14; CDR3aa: CASSSTVGQETQYF; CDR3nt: TGTGCCAGCAGCTCGACTGTGGGACAAGAGACCCAGTACTTC
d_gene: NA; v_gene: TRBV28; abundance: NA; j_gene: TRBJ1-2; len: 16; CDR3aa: CASRRGGLNSLYGYTF; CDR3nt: TGTGCCAGCCGTCGCGGGGGACTGAACAGCCTCTATGGCTACACCTTC
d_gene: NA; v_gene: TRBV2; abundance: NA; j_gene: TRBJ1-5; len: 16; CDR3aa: CASSGYRVLSNQPQHF; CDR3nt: TGTGCCAGCAGTGGGTACAGGGTCCTTAGCAATCAGCCCCAGCATTTT
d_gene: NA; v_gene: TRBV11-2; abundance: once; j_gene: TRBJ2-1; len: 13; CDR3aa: CASSVGPGNEQFF; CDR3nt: TGTGCCAGCAGCGTGGGCCCAGGGAATGAGCAGTTCTTC
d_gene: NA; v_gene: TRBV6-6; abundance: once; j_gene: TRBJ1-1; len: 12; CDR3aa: CASSPVNTEAFF; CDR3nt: TGTGCCAGCAGCCCCGTTAATACTGAAGCTTTCTTT